These 5 T cell receptor beta chains originate from one sample sequenced in a study of blood T cell dynamics during melanoma immunotherapy. Time point specified: week 3, after first cycle of checkpoint inhibitor. Clones were read by immunoSEQ multiplex PCR, and TCRdb kept only the in-frame ones, dropping some. The profile covers nearly 7,000 clones, with approximately 81% appearing a single time and 30% to 40% taken by the ten largest. Specimen: blood, collected from a patient treated with checkpoint blockade. These receptors were taken from a human donor with melanoma. Some clones in this sample may be carry-over from other donors' samples.

CDR3 DNA: TGCAGCGGCAACCCCCCTTGGGAGGACACTGAAGCTTTCTTT. It translates to CSGNPPWEDTEAFF. The rearrangement uses TRBV29-1 and TRBJ1-1; D is unresolved. Per the germline V gene, CDR1 is SQVTM and CDR2 is ANQGSEA. The CDR3 spans 14 residues. The V and J ends lost 7 bases and 3 bases respectively, with 18 bases between them.

The chain uses TRBV5-1 and TRBJ1-6; D possibly corresponds to TRBD1 (6 bases). The germline V gene encodes CDR1 SGHRS and CDR2 YFSETQ. The CDR3 runs 16 residues. V was clipped by 4 bases and J by 7 bases, with 18 bases between them. Here the CDR3 reads CASSKEGGTMNSPLHF. The CDR3 DNA follows: TGCGCCAGCAGCAAAGAAGGTGGGACAATGAATTCACCCCTCCACTTT.

This chain joins TRBV19 and TRBJ1-1; 9 bases are shared with TRBD1. Losses at the gene ends were 9 bases for V and 5 bases for J; bases not matched to a gene: 7. There are 13 residues in the CDR3. The germline gives CDR1 LNHDA, CDR2 SQIVND (reference sequence). The CDR3 DNA is TGTGCCAGCCTACAGGGGGCGCGGACTGAAGCTTTCTTT. Amino acids: CASLQGARTEAFF.

The V call is TRBV28, the J call TRBJ1-6; 7 nucleotides line up with TRBD1. With V trimmed by 7 bases and J by 6 bases, 3 bases remained unmatched. Germline loops: CDR1 MDHEN, CDR2 SYDVKM. The CDR3 has 13 amino acids. This CDR3 is CASTGQFNSPLHF. The CDR3 DNA sequence: TGTGCCAGCACGGGACAGTTTAATTCACCCCTCCACTTT.

CDR3: CASTSTGPLRGYTF. For the CDR3, the DNA is TGTGCCAGTACCTCCACAGGGCCCTTGAGGGGCTACACCTTC. The rearrangement links TRBV19 to TRBJ1-2; D might be TRBD1 (6 bases). V shed 7 bases and J shed 8 bases, with 20 bases lying between them. CDR1 is LNHDA, CDR2 SQIVND, per germline (reference sequence). The CDR3 loop spans 14 amino acids.